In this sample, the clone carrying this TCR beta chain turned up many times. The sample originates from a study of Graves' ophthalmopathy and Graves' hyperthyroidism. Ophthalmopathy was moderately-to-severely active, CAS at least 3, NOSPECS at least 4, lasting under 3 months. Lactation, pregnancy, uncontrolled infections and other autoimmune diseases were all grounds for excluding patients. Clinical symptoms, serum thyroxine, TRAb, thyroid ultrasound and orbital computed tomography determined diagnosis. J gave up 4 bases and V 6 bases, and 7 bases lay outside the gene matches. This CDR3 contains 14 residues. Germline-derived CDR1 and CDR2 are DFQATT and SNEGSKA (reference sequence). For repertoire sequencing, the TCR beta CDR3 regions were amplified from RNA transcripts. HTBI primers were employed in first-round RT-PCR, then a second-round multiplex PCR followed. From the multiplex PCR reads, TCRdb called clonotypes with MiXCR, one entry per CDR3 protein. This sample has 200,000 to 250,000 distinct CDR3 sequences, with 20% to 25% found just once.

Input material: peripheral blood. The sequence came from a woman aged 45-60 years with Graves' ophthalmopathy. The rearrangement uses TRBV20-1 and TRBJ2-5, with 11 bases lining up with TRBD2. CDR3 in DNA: TGCAGTGCGGATAGCGGGAGGGCCTCAGAGACCCAGTACTTC. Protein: CSADSGRASETQYF.